A single TCR beta chain is shown here with its context. The assay was immunoSEQ multiplex PCR, and TCRdb's table has in-frame clones only and misses some. The data hold more than 85,000 clones, with around nine tenths observed a single time. The CDR3 spans 14 residues. Trimming removed 3 bases at V and 0 bases at J, with 8 bases between. The germline V gene encodes CDR1 MGHDK and CDR2 SYGVNS. This record belongs to a study of blood T cell repertoires in COVID-19. The sequence came from a man aged 70 or older with acute or convalescent COVID-19. The chain combines TRBV25-1 with TRBJ1-1; possibly TRBD1 for D (6 bases). Specimen: peripheral blood. The CDR3: CASSDWTVNTEAFF. In DNA, the CDR3 is TGTGCCAGCAGTGATTGGACAGTGAACACTGAAGCTTTCTTT.